These 3 T cell receptor beta chains were sequenced from one sample in a study of cytomegalovirus exposure and HLA in healthy donors. The primer mix had 60 Vbeta and 13 Jbeta primers. The assay was immunoSEQ multiplex PCR, and TCRdb's table has in-frame clones only and misses some. The sample includes about 130,000 clones, roughly 82% of them seen just once. The sequenced material came from PBMCs. Receptor source: a woman aged 18 to 35 in good health and CMV-seropositive.

V is TRBV5-1 and J is TRBJ2-3, with TRBD1 identical over 10 bases. Germline CDR1 reads SGHRS; CDR2 reads YFSETQ. V lost 9 bases to trimming and J lost 3 bases; unmatched junction nucleotides: 4. The CDR3 runs to 13 residues. CDR3 residues: CAIRDRGTDTQYF. The CDR3 bases are TGCGCCATCCGGGACAGGGGAACAGATACGCAGTATTTT.

The CDR3 nucleotides are TGTGCCAGCAGCGTAGCTGGCAGAAGCACAGATACGCAGTATTTT. Protein product: CASSVAGRSTDTQYF. The genes are TRBV9 and TRBJ2-3; D gene ambiguous. The CDR3 has 15 residues. The V end lost 0 bases, the J end lost 0 bases, and 8 bases lay between the germline ends. In germline, CDR1 is SGDLS, CDR2 YYNGEE.

V gene TRBV7-9 combines with J gene TRBJ2-7, with a weak D call TRBD1 (7 bases). The CDR3 consists of 17 residues. Between the trimmed V and J ends, which lost 5 bases and 3 bases, there was a span of 23 bases. Germline V gene lookup returns CDR1 SEHNR and CDR2 FQNEAQ (reference sequence). The CDR3 sequence: CASSRYRGTAADYEQYF. The CDR3 DNA follows: TGTGCCAGCAGCCGTTACCGGGGGACAGCAGCAGACTACGAGCAGTACTTC. The variable domain in full, with the rest retrieved from reference TRBV7-9 and TRBJ2-7, is DTGVSQNPRHKITKRGQNVTFRCDPISEHNRLYWYRQTLGQGPEFLTYFQNEAQLEKSRLLSDRFSAERPKGSFSTLEIQRTEQGDSAMYLCASSRYRGTAADYEQYFGPGTRLTVT.